This T cell receptor beta chain was obtained from a study of T-cell reconstitution after alpha-beta-depleted transplantation in children. Overall study results and limits: Some patients showed high day-60 TCRbeta diversity, which derived from surviving recipient T cells and thymic progenitors. About two months after transplant, alpha-beta T cells reportedly came from several hundred expanded graft clones. The authors attributed T-cell counts and diversity one year after transplant mostly to newly produced T cells.

This clonotype was seen a few times. Its target is unknown. Unique molecular identifiers tagged the TCRbeta library. TCRdb called the PCR reads again in MiXCR, with one record for every CDR3 protein. The sample has about 60,000 distinct CDR3 sequences; 35% to 55% are singletons. This CDR3 region has 13 residues. Trimming shortened V by 2 bases and J by 7 bases, and 9 bases separated the two germline ends. The chain recombines TRBV12-3 or TRBV12-4 with TRBJ2-4, with D tentatively TRBD1 (6 bases). The input for sequencing was PBMCs, mostly from graft donor cells, taken 360 days after TCRalphabeta/CD19-depleted stem cell transplant. The source is a male patient between 10 and 17 years old who had a stem cell transplant for acute lymphoblastic leukemia, so the T cells may come from the graft donor. This CDR3 is CASSLTGSNIQYF. The CDR3 coding sequence is TGTGCCAGCAGTTTAACAGGGTCCAACATTCAGTACTTC.